This T cell receptor (beta chain) originates from a study of CD8 T cells in Susac syndrome. RNA, at about 0.45 to 1 ug, was reverse transcribed with random hexamers. By means of immunoSEQ multiplex PCR, TCR beta CDR3 spanning 54 Vbeta and 13 Jbeta underwent amplification. TCRdb passed the immunoSEQ multiplex PCR reads through MiXCR, listing each CDR3 protein once. The data hold 150,000 to 200,000 distinct CDR3 sequences, with roughly 94% observed a single time. TCR beta sequencing covered blood CD8+ and CD4+ T cells. Negative isolation was used for CD8+ and CD4+ T cells and FACS enrichment for TEMRA cells. CDR1 is DFQATT, CDR2 SNEGSKA, per germline (reference sequence). J gave up 3 bases and V 6 bases, and 8 bases lay outside the gene matches. The CDR3 is 14 residues long.

Sequencing input: CD4+ T cells from PBMCs. This chain links TRBV20-1 with TRBJ1-5; 7 nucleotides align to TRBD1. The sequence came from a human donor with multiple sclerosis. CDR3: CSALKGQHNQPQHF. The DNA for the CDR3 is TGCAGTGCCCTAAAGGGACAGCACAATCAGCCCCAGCATTTT.